The next 14 T cell receptor beta chains were all read from a single sample in a study of T cell repertoires in cytomegalovirus infection. Which antigens these TCRs recognize remains unknown. TCRdb re-derived calls from the reads in MiXCR, one entry per CDR3 protein. This table holds about 830,000 distinct CDR3 sequences, approximately 32% found once. The source was cultured CD8+ T cells from PBMCs, collected from culture after CMV antigen stimulation. Receptors originate from a human donor in good health (CMV status not recorded). Some clones in this sample may be carry-over from other donors' samples.

This clonotype was recorded a few times. The rearrangement uses TRBV25-1 and TRBJ2-1; TRBD2 matches at 7 bases. The CDR3 runs 13 residues. V lost 6 bases to trimming and J lost 5 bases; unmatched junction nucleotides: 4. CDR1 MGHDK and CDR2 SYGVNS come from the germline V gene. The CDR3 DNA follows: TGTGCCAGCAGCGGGGGGTCAAACAATGAGCAGTTCTTC. Protein sequence: CASSGGSNNEQFF.

V and J are TRBV5-1 and TRBJ2-1; D unclear. This CDR3 has 14 amino acids. Germline V gene lookup returns CDR1 SGHRS and CDR2 YFSETQ. V gave up 1 base and J gave up 7 bases, with 12 bases separating them. The CDR3 DNA sequence: TGCGCCAGCAGCTTGTTTGGGGATCTGAATGAGCAGTTCTTC. Translating it yields CASSLFGDLNEQFF. The entire variable domain, with the rest obtained from reference TRBV5-1 and TRBJ2-1, is as follows: KAGVTQTPRYLIKTRGQQVTLSCSPISGHRSVSWYQQTPGQGLQFLFEYFSETQRNKGNFPGRFSGRQFSNSRSEMNVSTLELGDSALYLCASSLFGDLNEQFFGPGTRLTVL.

This rearrangement joins TRBV29-1 to TRBJ1-2, with a weak D call TRBD1 (5 bases). Germline lookup yields CDR1 SQVTM and CDR2 ANQGSEA. Trimming pared 8 bases from V and 2 bases from J, leaving 15 bases between. The CDR3 spans 13 residues. CDR3 bases: TGCAGCTCCATAGACGGGGGGAACTATGGCTACACCTTC. It specifies CSSIDGGNYGYTF.

In its sample, this clonotype was seen a few times. The rearrangement uses TRBV6-6 and TRBJ1-2, with D tentatively TRBD1 (5 bases). This CDR3 comprises 15 residues. Germline-derived CDR1 and CDR2 are MNHNY and SVGAGI (reference sequence). V lost 2 bases, J lost 5 bases, and 15 bases lay in between. CDR3 nucleotides: TGTGCCAGCAGTTACCCGATGGGGGATGGGTATGGCTACACCTTC. Protein sequence: CASSYPMGDGYGYTF.

V is TRBV28 and J is TRBJ1-4; D is possibly TRBD1 (6 bases). Germline CDR1 reads MDHEN; CDR2 reads SYDVKM. The CDR3 loop spans 16 amino acids. The V end lost 6 bases, the J end lost 0 bases, and 14 bases lay between the germline ends. The CDR3 DNA reads TGTGCCAGCAGCGGCGGACAGTTCTCAACTAATGAAAAACTGTTTTTT. As protein: CASSGGQFSTNEKLFF.

To note about this clonotype: Possible read error: a much larger clone is one base away. The chain carries TRBV7-9 and TRBJ1-6; 10 nucleotides match TRBD1. Per germline, CDR1 SEHNR and CDR2 FQNEAQ (reference sequence). This CDR3 comprises 15 residues. The CDR3 DNA follows: TGTGTCAGCGCGAACCGGGACAGGGGACCCCTCACCCTCCACTTT. This codes for CVSANRDRGPLTLHF.

This clonotype was picked up a small number of times. The rearrangement uses TRBV10-3 and TRBJ2-3, with a weak D call TRBD1 (5 bases). Germline CDR1 ENHRY, CDR2 SYGVKD. The V end was cut by 0 bases, the J end by 4 bases, with 11 bases between. There are 15 residues in the CDR3. CDR3 loop: CAISESGARSDTQYF. CDR3 DNA sequence: TGTGCCATCAGTGAGTCAGGGGCGAGGTCAGATACGCAGTATTTT.

The gene calls are TRBV6-2 or TRBV6-3 and TRBJ1-1; D is undetermined. Germline V gives CDR1 MNHEY, CDR2 SVGEGT. V lost 0 bases and J lost 6, with 5 bases in between. The CDR3 loop spans 12 amino acids. This CDR3 reads CASSYSAAEAFF. The CDR3 DNA is TGTGCCAGCAGTTACTCGGCAGCTGAAGCTTTCTTT.

The chain employs TRBV10-3 and TRBJ1-1, with D perhaps TRBD1 (6 bases). The V end was cut by 2 bases, the J end by 5 bases, with 18 bases between. The germline gives CDR1 ENHRY, CDR2 SYGVKD. The CDR3 covers 16 residues. CDR3 sequence (DNA): TGTGCCATCAGTGAGCTCCGGGACACCCTGAGAACTGAAGCTTTCTTT. It is translated as CAISELRDTLRTEAFF.

The chain has TRBV3-1 and TRBJ2-7, with D maybe TRBD1 (6 bases). The germline V gene encodes CDR1 LGHDT and CDR2 YNNKEL (reference sequence). The V gene lost 0 bases and the J gene lost 5 bases, with 11 bases spanning the gap. This CDR3 region has 14 residues. Written as DNA, the CDR3 is TGTGCCAGCAGCCAAGAGCAGGGGAGCCACGAGCAGTACTTC. It specifies CASSQEQGSHEQYF.

In its sample, this clonotype was seen a few times. The chain employs TRBV10-3 and TRBJ2-3; 12 positions match TRBD2. This CDR3 is 15 amino acids long. Germline lookup yields CDR1 ENHRY and CDR2 SYGVKD. J gave up 1 base and V 6 bases, and 2 bases lay outside the gene matches. For the CDR3, the DNA is TGTGCCATCAGCCGACTAGCGGGGGGCACAGATACGCAGTATTTT. Translating gives CAISRLAGGTDTQYF.

The sample holds a few counts of this clonotype. This chain connects TRBV6-1 to TRBJ2-3, with 7 positions matching TRBD1. V was clipped by 6 bases and J by 1 base; unmatched bases: 7. Germline CDR1 MNHNS, CDR2 SASEGT. The length of the CDR3 is 15 residues. CDR3: CASRTGSYGTDTQYF. The CDR3 DNA is TGTGCCAGCAGGACAGGGTCTTACGGCACAGATACGCAGTATTTT.

The chain has TRBV7-9 and TRBJ1-4; no reliable D call. Trimming shortened V by 4 bases and J by 0 bases, and 3 bases separated the two germline ends. This CDR3 is 13 amino acids long. Germline CDR1 reads SEHNR; CDR2 reads FQNEAQ (reference sequence). The CDR3 loop reads CASSSSTNEKLFF. The DNA of the CDR3 is TGTGCCAGCAGCTCTTCAACTAATGAAAAACTGTTTTTT.

This clonotype was observed once. The rearrangement links TRBV6-1 to TRBJ2-1; D is tentatively TRBD1 or TRBD2 (5 bases each). The CDR3 has 18 amino acids. Deletions cut 6 bases from V and 5 bases from J, with 26 bases between. The V gene's germline CDR1 is MNHNS and CDR2 SASEGT. The CDR3, as DNA: TGTGCCAGCAGCCAGGCGGGCATTGTGGGGGTTCTTAACAATGAGCAGTTCTTC. Its protein product is CASSQAGIVGVLNNEQFF.